The 16 T cell receptor beta chains listed next were all sequenced from one sample in a study of T-cell memory formation after mild COVID-19 (dated by TCRdb to the early 2020s). The receptor library was made with 5' RACE. The instrument given in TCRdb is Illumina NovaSeq 6000. Through fastp at Q25 and MiXCR, TCRdb rebuilt clones from the public reads, retaining in-frame beta chains. Merged by CDR3 protein, the rows form single entries marked with the most common genes and DNA. The sample table records roughly 350,000 distinct CDR3 sequences; approximately 14% of these occur just once. The ten top clones hold over 20% of the sample. The sample comprised PBMCs or a T cell subset sorted from them (not recorded which). Receptor source: a man in his late teens or twenties who had mild COVID-19 (a few samples of this study predate the infection). The sample titles of this study are shuffled in the database, so cell type and time point are left out; the donor was told from shared clones.

The sample holds many counts of this clonotype. The chain links TRBV11-3 to TRBJ2-1, with D perhaps TRBD2 (7 bases). The V and J ends lost 3 bases and 9 bases respectively, with 12 bases between them. Germline CDR1 reads SGHNT; CDR2 reads YENEEA. The CDR3 spans 13 residues. CDR3 nucleotides: TGTGCCAGCAGCTTGAACAGGGAGGGTGAGCAGTTCTTC. It encodes CASSLNREGEQFF.

The V and J genes are TRBV5-1 and TRBJ2-6; D uncertain. The CDR3 runs 16 residues. Germline CDR1 SGHRS, CDR2 YFSETQ. Trimming took off 4 bases at V and 0 bases at J, with 11 bases between the two ends. CDR3 nucleotides: TGCGCCAGCAGCATATCCCGGAGCTCTGGGGCCAACGTCCTGACTTTC. Translating gives CASSISRSSGANVLTF.

V and J are TRBV7-8 and TRBJ1-4, with 9 bases matching TRBD1. The J segment lost 7 bases and the V segment lost 8 bases, leaving 8 bases of the junction unmatched. CDR3 length: 14 residues. Germline V CDR1 and CDR2: SGHVS, FQNEAQ. As DNA, the CDR3 is TGTGCCAGCTGTCCCGGACAGGGGTGTGAAAAACTGTTTTTT. Its translation is CASCPGQGCEKLFF. Full variable domain (remainder filled in from reference TRBV7-8 and TRBJ1-4): GAGVSQSPRYKVAKRGQDVALRCDPISGHVSLFWYQQALGQGPEFLTYFQNEAQLDKSGLPSDRFFAERPEGSVSTLKIQRTQQEDSAVYLCASCPGQGCEKLFFGSGTQLSVL.

V and J are TRBV6-5 and TRBJ2-5; TRBD1 matches at 12 bases. The CDR3 runs to 16 residues. Looked up from germline, CDR1 is MNHEY and CDR2 is SVGAGI. V lost 2 bases and J lost 5; bases outside the gene matches: 6. The CDR3 sequence is CASSYGAGTGGETQYF. As DNA, the CDR3 is TGTGCCAGCAGTTACGGGGCCGGGACAGGGGGCGAGACCCAGTACTTC.

This clonotype was detected a few times. The chain joins TRBV3-1 to TRBJ1-1; a weak D match, TRBD1 (6 bases). The CDR3 extends over 14 amino acids. Trimming stripped 6 bases from V and 2 bases from J, with 13 bases between. The germline V gene encodes CDR1 LGHDT and CDR2 YNNKEL (reference sequence). CDR3 loop: CASSRLGHNTEAFF. The CDR3 bases are TGTGCCAGCAGTCGTTTGGGACATAACACTGAAGCTTTCTTT.

This chain joins TRBV6-5 and TRBJ2-4, with a tentative D call TRBD2 (6 bases). Per germline, CDR1 MNHEY and CDR2 SVGAGI. The V end lost 5 bases, the J end lost 3 bases, and 11 bases lay between the germline ends. The CDR3 is 14 amino acids. The CDR3 is CASSHEAGKNIQYF. The CDR3 DNA is TGTGCCAGCAGTCACGAAGCGGGCAAAAACATTCAGTACTTC.

This clonotype was seen only a few times. V gene TRBV5-1 combines with J gene TRBJ2-2; 7 nucleotides agree with TRBD1. The CDR3 is 14 amino acids. The V gene end was trimmed by 4 bases and the J gene end by 6 bases; junction bases not matched to a gene: 6. Germline CDR1 and CDR2: SGHRS and YFSETQ. In DNA form, the CDR3 reads TGCGCCAGCAGCGGCCACAGGGGTCCCGGGGAGCTGTTTTTT. Translation: CASSGHRGPGELFF.

The rearrangement links TRBV7-2 to TRBJ1-4, with D unclear. This CDR3 region has 15 residues. Per the germline V gene, CDR1 is SGHTA and CDR2 is FQGNSA. V shed 5 bases and J shed 3 bases, with 13 bases lying between them. The CDR3: CASSPLGWANEKLFF. As DNA, the CDR3 is TGTGCCAGCAGCCCCCTGGGTTGGGCTAATGAAAAACTGTTTTTT. The entire variable domain, with the rest obtained from reference TRBV7-2 and TRBJ1-4, is as follows: GAGVSQSPSNKVTEKGKDVELRCDPISGHTALYWYRQSLGQGLEFLIYFQGNSAPDKSGLPSDRFSAERTGGSVSTLTIQRTQQEDSAVYLCASSPLGWANEKLFFGSGTQLSVL.

The rearrangement joins TRBV11-2 to TRBJ1-1, with 8 nucleotides matching TRBD1. There are 13 residues in the CDR3. V dropped 8 bases and J dropped 4; count of bases not matched to a gene: 6. The germline V gene has CDR1 SGHAT and CDR2 FQNNGV. The CDR3: CASGSGGGTEAFF. The CDR3 nucleotides are TGTGCCAGCGGGTCAGGGGGCGGCACTGAAGCTTTCTTT.

The chain uses TRBV7-9 and TRBJ1-1, with no clear D. The CDR3 covers 12 residues. Germline V gene data show CDR1 as SEHNR and CDR2 as FQNEAQ (reference sequence). The V and J ends lost 0 bases and 10 bases respectively, with 9 bases between them. The CDR3 DNA sequence: TGTGCCAGCAGCTTAGCGATAAATGGAGCTTTCTTT. Translation gives CASSLAINGAFF.

The chain is built from TRBV7-2 and TRBJ2-7; D might be TRBD1 (5 bases). CDR1 is SGHTA and CDR2 is FQGNSA in the germline V gene. The V gene lost 3 bases and the J gene lost 3 bases, with 9 bases spanning the gap. CDR3 length: 13 amino acids. CDR3 in amino acids: CASSFDRHYEQYV. The CDR3 DNA follows: TGTGCCAGCAGCTTTGACAGACACTACGAGCAGTACGTC.

This clonotype was counted between two and nine times. The chain combines TRBV7-2 with TRBJ2-7, with D hard to call. The CDR3 covers 13 residues. The V and J ends lost 4 bases and 0 bases respectively, with 7 bases between them. Germline V gene sequence: CDR1 SGHTA, CDR2 FQGNSA. Here the CDR3 reads CASSSRHSYEQYV. The CDR3 region has the DNA TGTGCCAGCAGCTCCCGACACTCCTACGAGCAGTACGTC.

The rearrangement links TRBV11-1 to TRBJ2-1; D is ambiguous. Trimming took off 4 bases at V and 5 bases at J, with 6 bases between the two ends. Per the germline V gene, CDR1 is SGHAT and CDR2 is FQDESV (reference sequence). The length of the CDR3 is 12 residues. The DNA of the CDR3 is TGTGCCAGCAGCTGGTCCCACAATGAGCAGTTCTTC. Translating gives CASSWSHNEQFF.

V is TRBV12-3 or TRBV12-4 and J is TRBJ1-2; D might be TRBD1 (5 bases). Trimming stripped 5 bases from V and 4 bases from J, with 14 bases between. The CDR3 extends over 14 amino acids. DNA of the CDR3: TGTGCCAGCAGTCTGGGGGGAGAAACCTATGGCTACACCTTC. Its protein is CASSLGGETYGYTF.

This clonotype has only a few counts. The chain employs TRBV7-9 and TRBJ2-7; 7 bases map to TRBD1. Unmatched junction bases numbered 3, after V lost 1 base and J lost 6 bases. The CDR3 totals 13 residues. CDR1 and CDR2 from the germline V gene are SEHNR and FQNEAQ (reference sequence). In nucleotides, the CDR3 is TGTGCCAGCAGCTTAGAAGGGGGCACCGAGCAGTACTTC. As protein: CASSLEGGTEQYF.

This clonotype appeared many times. This sequence joins TRBV7-7 and TRBJ2-3; D may be TRBD1 (6 bases). The CDR3 length is 14 residues. The V and J ends lost 4 bases and 0 bases respectively, with 8 bases between them. Germline CDR1 reads SSHAT; CDR2 reads FNYEAQ (reference sequence). The CDR3 coding sequence is TGTGCCAGCAGCTCCGGGACAAGCACAGATACGCAGTATTTT. Amino acids: CASSSGTSTDTQYF.